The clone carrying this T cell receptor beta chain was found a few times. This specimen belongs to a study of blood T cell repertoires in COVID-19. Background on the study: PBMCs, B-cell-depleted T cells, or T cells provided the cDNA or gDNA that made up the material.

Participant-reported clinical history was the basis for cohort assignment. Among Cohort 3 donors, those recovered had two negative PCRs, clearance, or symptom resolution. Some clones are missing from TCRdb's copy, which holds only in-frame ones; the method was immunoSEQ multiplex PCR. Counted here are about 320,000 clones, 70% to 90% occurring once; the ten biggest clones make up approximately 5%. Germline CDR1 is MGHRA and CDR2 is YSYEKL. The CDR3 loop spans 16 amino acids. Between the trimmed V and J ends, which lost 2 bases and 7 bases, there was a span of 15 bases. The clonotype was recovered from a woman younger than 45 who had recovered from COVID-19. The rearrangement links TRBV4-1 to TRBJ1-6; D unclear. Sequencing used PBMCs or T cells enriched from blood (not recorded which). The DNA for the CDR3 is TGCGCCAGCAGCCAACAGGATCTAACCCAGAATTCACCCCTCCACTTT. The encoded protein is CASSQQDLTQNSPLHF.